These 2 T cell receptor beta chains share one sample of origin, sequenced in a study of technical replicates of blood from several donors (dated by TCRdb to 2017 to 2019). Library creation used the immunoSEQ multiplex PCR assay. TCRdb obtained this table from immuneACCESS and retained in-frame rearrangements with V and J assigned. These tables miss some clones; where compared with another copy, unresolved V genes account for less than half of the shortfall, and the remainder is unexplained. This sample holds about 68,000 clones; around 97% were observed only once. The ten largest make up approximately 0.25% of the sample. Specimen: T cells isolated from PBMCs. The receptors here all came from a human donor in good health.

The chain joins TRBV7-2 to TRBJ1-2; 7 bases agree with TRBD1. The J segment lost 4 bases and the V segment lost 5 bases, leaving 13 bases of the junction unmatched. The CDR3 consists of 16 residues. CDR1 SGHTA and CDR2 FQGNSA come from the germline V gene. The CDR3 region is CASSERGTEYLYGYTF. The CDR3 DNA sequence: TGTGCCAGCAGCGAAAGGGGGACAGAATACCTCTATGGCTACACCTTC.

The genes are TRBV10-3 and TRBJ2-3; 8 bases match TRBD2. V gave up 2 bases and J gave up 0 bases; unmatched junction bases: 1. The CDR3 is 15 amino acids. From germline, CDR1 is ENHRY and CDR2 SYGVKD. The CDR3 DNA is TGTGCCATCAGTGAGCCTAGCGGGAGCACAGATACGCAGTATTTT. Protein: CAISEPSGSTDTQYF.